The clone carrying this T cell receptor beta chain has more than one count but fewer than ten. The data are from a study of blood T cell repertoires in COVID-19. Whole-study context: The cDNA or gDNA used as material had been derived from T cells, B-cell-depleted T cells, or PBMCs.

The protocol was immunoSEQ multiplex PCR, while the TCRdb copy is restricted to in-frame clones and leaves out a portion. Of 130,000 to 150,000 clones in the sample, approximately 84% were seen once. The CDR3 covers 15 residues. With V trimmed by 6 bases and J by 0 bases, 6 bases remained unmatched. Germline assignment: CDR1 LNHDA and CDR2 SQIVND (reference sequence). J is TRBJ2-7 and V is TRBV19; 9 nucleotides match TRBD2. Source material: peripheral blood. The origin of this receptor is an older woman with acute or convalescent COVID-19. The CDR3 spells CASSLVSGSSYEQYF. CDR3 nucleotide sequence: TGTGCCAGTAGCCTGGTTAGCGGGAGCTCCTACGAGCAGTACTTC.